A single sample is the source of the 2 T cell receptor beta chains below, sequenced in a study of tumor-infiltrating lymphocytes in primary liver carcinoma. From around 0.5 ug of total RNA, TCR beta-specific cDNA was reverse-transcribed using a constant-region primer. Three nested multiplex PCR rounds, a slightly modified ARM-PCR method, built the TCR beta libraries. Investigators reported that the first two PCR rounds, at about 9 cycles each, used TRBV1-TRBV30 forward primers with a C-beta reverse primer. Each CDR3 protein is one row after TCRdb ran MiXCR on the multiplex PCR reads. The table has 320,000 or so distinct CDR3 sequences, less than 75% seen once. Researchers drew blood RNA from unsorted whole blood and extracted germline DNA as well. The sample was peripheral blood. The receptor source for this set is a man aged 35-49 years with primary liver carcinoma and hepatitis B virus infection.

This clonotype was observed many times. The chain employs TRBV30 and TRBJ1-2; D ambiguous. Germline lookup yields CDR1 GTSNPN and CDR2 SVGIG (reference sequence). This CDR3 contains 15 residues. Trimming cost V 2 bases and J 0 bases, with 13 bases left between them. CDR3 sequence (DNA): TGTGCCTGGAGTATGACGGGTCTAGCTAACTATGGCTACACCTTC. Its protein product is CAWSMTGLANYGYTF.

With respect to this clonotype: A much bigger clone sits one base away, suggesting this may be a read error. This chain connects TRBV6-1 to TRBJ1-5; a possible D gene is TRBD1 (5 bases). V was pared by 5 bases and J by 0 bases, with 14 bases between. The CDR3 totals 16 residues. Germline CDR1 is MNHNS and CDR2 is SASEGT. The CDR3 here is CASSLTWDVSNQPQHF. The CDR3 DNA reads TGTGCCAGCAGTCTTACCTGGGACGTTAGCAATCAGCCCCAGCATTTT.